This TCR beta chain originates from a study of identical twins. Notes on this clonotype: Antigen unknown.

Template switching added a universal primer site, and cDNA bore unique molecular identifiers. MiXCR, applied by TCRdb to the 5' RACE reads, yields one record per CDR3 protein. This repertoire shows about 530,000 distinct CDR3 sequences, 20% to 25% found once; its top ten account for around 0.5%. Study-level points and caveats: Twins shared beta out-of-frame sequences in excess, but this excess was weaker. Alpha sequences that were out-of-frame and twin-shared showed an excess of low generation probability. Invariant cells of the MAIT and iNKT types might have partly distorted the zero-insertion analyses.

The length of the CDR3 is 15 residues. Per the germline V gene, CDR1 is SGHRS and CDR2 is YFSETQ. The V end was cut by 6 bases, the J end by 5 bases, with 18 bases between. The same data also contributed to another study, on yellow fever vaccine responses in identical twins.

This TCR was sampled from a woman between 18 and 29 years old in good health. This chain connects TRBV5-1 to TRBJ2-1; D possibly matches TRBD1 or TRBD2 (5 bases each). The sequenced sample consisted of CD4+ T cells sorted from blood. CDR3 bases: TGCGCCAGCATGATCGGGAACAGGATTGACAATGAGCAGTTCTTC. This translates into CASMIGNRIDNEQFF.